These 23 T cell receptor beta chains share one sample of origin, sequenced in a study of blood T cell repertoires in COVID-19. Sequencing was performed with immunoSEQ multiplex PCR; in TCRdb, only in-frame clones are kept and a portion is missing. The sample includes about 61,000 clones, 90% to 95% seen only once; the top ten take over 7.5%. Sequencing used peripheral blood. The receptors were sampled from a human donor in a cohort sampled during active COVID-19.

The DNA of the CDR3 is TGCGCCAGCAGCCAAGAAACAGCGGAGATTTACAATGAGCAGTTCTTC. Its translation is CASSQETAEIYNEQFF. The V and J genes are TRBV4-1 and TRBJ2-1; maybe TRBD2 (5 bases). The CDR3 contains 16 residues. CDR1 MGHRA and CDR2 YSYEKL come from the germline V gene. Trimming took 0 bases from V and 4 from J, leaving 13 bases between them.

A few counts support this clone. This chain links TRBV7-9 with TRBJ2-2; tentatively, D is TRBD1 (5 bases). This CDR3 comprises 14 residues. Trimming took off 1 base at V and 5 bases at J, with 8 bases between the two ends. CDR1 is SEHNR, CDR2 FQNEAQ, per germline (reference sequence). The CDR3 loop reads CASSLVPGTGELFF. The CDR3 coding sequence is TGTGCCAGCAGCTTAGTTCCAGGGACCGGGGAGCTGTTTTTT.

The V and J genes are TRBV7-2 and TRBJ1-2, with TRBD1 matching over 10 bases. Germline CDR1 and CDR2: SGHTA and FQGNSA. This CDR3 has 17 amino acids. Trimming cost V 0 bases and J 8 bases; bases outside gene matches: 12. The CDR3 loop reads CASSLARQGASGYGYTF. In DNA form, the CDR3 reads TGTGCCAGCAGCTTAGCGAGACAGGGGGCTTCCGGGTACGGCTACACCTTC.

CDR3 DNA: TGTGCCAGCAGCTCCTCGACAGCGAACACTGAAGCTTTCTTT. As protein: CASSSSTANTEAFF. The chain joins TRBV11-2 to TRBJ1-1; maybe TRBD1 (5 bases). The CDR3 contains 14 residues. CDR1 is SGHAT, CDR2 FQNNGV, per germline. Trimming took 4 bases from V and 1 from J, leaving 10 bases between them.

V and J are TRBV2 and TRBJ2-7; 7 bases fit TRBD2. The CDR3 length is 15 residues. With 4 bases clipped from V and 3 bases from J, the junction kept 9 bases outside the gene matches. Germline-derived CDR1 and CDR2 are SNHLY and FYNNEI. This CDR3 is CASSVRWERGYEQYF. The DNA of the CDR3 is TGTGCCAGCAGTGTTAGGTGGGAGCGGGGCTACGAGCAGTACTTC.

V gene TRBV4-2 combines with J gene TRBJ1-2, with D uncertain. The V end was cut by 1 base, the J end by 3 bases, with 6 bases between. Germline V gene data show CDR1 as LGHNA and CDR2 as YNFKEQ. The CDR3 has 13 residues. The CDR3 is CASSQAGYYGYTF. The CDR3 region has the DNA TGTGCCAGCAGCCAAGCGGGATACTATGGCTACACCTTC.

The CDR3 sequence: CASSVTGTWGYNEQFF. In DNA, the CDR3 is TGTGCCAGTAGTGTGACCGGGACTTGGGGATACAATGAGCAGTTCTTC. The chain carries TRBV19 and TRBJ2-1; perhaps TRBD2 as D (6 bases). Germline CDR1 is LNHDA and CDR2 is SQIVND (reference sequence). CDR3 length: 16 amino acids. Trimming shortened V by 5 bases and J by 4 bases, and 18 bases separated the two germline ends.

The J gene is TRBJ2-6, the V gene TRBV6-5; D not certain. The CDR3 loop spans 14 amino acids. Germline V gives CDR1 MNHEY, CDR2 SVGAGI. Deletions cut 4 bases from V and 0 bases from J, with 4 bases between. Written as DNA, the CDR3 is TGTGCCAGCAGTTCCTACTCTGGGGCCAACGTCCTGACTTTC. This gives the protein CASSSYSGANVLTF.

J is TRBJ2-5 and V is TRBV6-5; 8 nucleotides line up with TRBD2. With V trimmed by 0 bases and J by 1 base, 4 bases remained unmatched. CDR1 and CDR2 (germline): MNHEY, SVGAGI. The CDR3 is 16 residues long. CDR3 region: CASSYSPGGTQETQYF. The CDR3 coding sequence is TGTGCCAGCAGTTACTCTCCGGGGGGGACCCAAGAGACCCAGTACTTC.

V and J are TRBV7-8 and TRBJ1-1; D is unresolved. V lost 2 bases and J lost 0, with 7 bases in between. The CDR3 is 14 residues long. Per the germline V gene, CDR1 is SGHVS and CDR2 is FQNEAQ. The CDR3 region has the DNA TGTGCCAGCAGCTTAAGAGCTATGAACACTGAAGCTTTCTTT. Translating gives CASSLRAMNTEAFF.

The rearrangement links TRBV4-1 to TRBJ2-2, with 7 bases aligning to TRBD1. V was pared by 2 bases and J by 6 bases, with 3 bases of the junction left unmatched. The germline gives CDR1 MGHRA, CDR2 YSYEKL. The CDR3 spans 14 residues. CDR3 sequence (DNA): TGCGCCAGCAGCCAACGACAGGGAGCCGGGGAGCTGTTTTTT. This codes for CASSQRQGAGELFF.

The chain is built from TRBV3-1 (or the pseudogene TRBV3-2) and TRBJ2-5; 9 positions match TRBD2. The CDR3 runs to 16 residues. Trimming at V came to 4 bases and at J to 3 bases, leaving 9 bases not matched to a gene. Germline assignment: CDR1 LGHDT and CDR2 YNNKEL (reference sequence). CDR3 sequence: CASSLIGGGAKETQYF. CDR3 sequence (DNA): TGTGCCAGCAGCCTTATCGGCGGGGGGGCCAAAGAGACCCAGTACTTC.

The V gene is TRBV25-1, the J gene TRBJ2-2; tentatively, D is TRBD1 (6 bases). The germline V gene has CDR1 MGHDK and CDR2 SYGVNS. V was pared by 1 base and J by 1 base, with 13 bases between. The length of the CDR3 is 17 residues. The CDR3 region is CASSEFGQTENTGELFF. CDR3 in DNA: TGTGCCAGCAGTGAATTTGGACAGACTGAGAACACCGGGGAGCTGTTTTTT.

V gene TRBV9 combines with J gene TRBJ2-7; D might be TRBD1 (5 bases). The CDR3 has 16 residues. V lost 0 bases to trimming and J lost 2 bases, with 15 bases between them. CDR1 and CDR2 (germline): SGDLS, YYNGEE. The CDR3 nucleotides read TGTGCCAGCAGCGTAGGCGCCAAAGGGGTGACCTACGAGCAGTACTTC. It codes for CASSVGAKGVTYEQYF.

V gene TRBV18 combines with J gene TRBJ2-1; 11 bases are a match to TRBD2. The germline V gene has CDR1 KGHSH and CDR2 LQKENI. J was trimmed by 4 bases and V by 3 bases; bases with no gene match: 2. This CDR3 region has 15 residues. CDR3 sequence: CASSPGLADYNEQFF. The CDR3 DNA reads TGTGCCAGCTCACCGGGACTAGCGGATTACAATGAGCAGTTCTTC. Combining the CDR3 with reference TRBV18 and TRBJ2-1 gives the whole variable domain NAGVMQNPRHLVRRRGQEARLRCSPMKGHSHVYWYRQLPEEGLKFMVYLQKENIIDESGMPKERFSAEFPKEGPSILRIQQVVRGDSAAYFCASSPGLADYNEQFFGPGTRLTVL.

The rearrangement links TRBV5-1 to TRBJ2-5; perhaps TRBD2 as D (6 bases). The CDR3 runs 14 residues. Germline values: CDR1 SGHRS, CDR2 YFSETQ. The germline V and J ends were trimmed by 0 bases and 5 bases, with 11 bases remaining between them. CDR3 region: CASSLVSGRETQYF. The CDR3, as DNA: TGCGCCAGCAGCTTGGTCTCAGGGAGGGAGACCCAGTACTTC.

The gene calls are TRBV5-6 and TRBJ2-5; 7 bases align to TRBD1. The CDR3 contains 14 residues. Germline assignment: CDR1 SGHDT and CDR2 YYEEEE. With V trimmed by 4 bases and J by 2 bases, 5 bases remained unmatched. In DNA, the CDR3 is TGTGCCAGCAGCACCGACAGGGTACAAGAGACCCAGTACTTC. It is translated as CASSTDRVQETQYF.

The chain uses TRBV4-1 and TRBJ2-7; tentatively, D is TRBD2 (7 bases). CDR3 length equals 16 residues. Deletions cut 0 bases from V and 1 base from J, with 13 bases between. Germline V CDR1 and CDR2: MGHRA, YSYEKL. The CDR3 DNA is TGCGCCAGCAGCCAAGAACCAGGGAGGGGGTCCTACGAGCAGTACTTC. This sequence encodes CASSQEPGRGSYEQYF.

The CDR3 protein is CASSHPATDNEQFF. In nucleotides, the CDR3 is TGCGCCAGCAGCCACCCCGCGACAGACAATGAGCAGTTCTTC. This chain uses TRBV4-1 with TRBJ2-1; a weak D match, TRBD1 (5 bases). V was trimmed by 3 bases and J by 5 bases, leaving 11 bases between them. The CDR3 covers 14 residues. Germline CDR1 and CDR2: MGHRA and YSYEKL.

The chain couples TRBV5-1 to TRBJ2-5, with D tentatively TRBD2 (6 bases). Trimming removed 3 bases at V and 5 bases at J, with 14 bases between. The CDR3 runs 14 residues. Germline CDR1 and CDR2: SGHRS and YFSETQ. CDR3 sequence: CASSSGLLGETQYF. As DNA, the CDR3 is TGCGCCAGCAGCTCCGGACTACTTGGGGAGACCCAGTACTTC.

The chain combines TRBV27 with TRBJ1-1; no clear D. V lost 3 bases and J 1 base, leaving 9 bases between the germline ends. CDR1 MNHEY and CDR2 SMNVEV come from the germline V gene (reference sequence). This CDR3 has 14 amino acids. The CDR3 DNA reads as TGTGCCAGCAGTTTCCCGGGTGCGAACACTGAAGCTTTCTTT. This gives the protein CASSFPGANTEAFF.

This rearrangement joins TRBV11-2 to TRBJ2-5; 10 nucleotides line up with TRBD2. This CDR3 spans 16 amino acids. Losses at the gene ends were 1 base for V and 5 bases for J; bases not matched to a gene: 7. Germline values: CDR1 SGHAT, CDR2 FQNNGV. DNA of the CDR3: TGTGCCAGCAGCTTAGGACTAGCGGGCCTCGCGGAGACCCAGTACTTC. Its translation is CASSLGLAGLAETQYF.

This chain connects TRBV3-1 (or the pseudogene TRBV3-2) to TRBJ2-3, with D possibly matching TRBD2 (6 bases). V was cut by 1 base and J by 6 bases, with 14 bases left in between. Germline CDR1 LGHDT, CDR2 YNNKEL (reference sequence). The CDR3 contains 15 residues. The CDR3 protein is CASSQGSWEVDTQYF. The DNA for the CDR3 is TGTGCCAGCAGCCAAGGGTCCTGGGAGGTCGATACGCAGTATTTT.